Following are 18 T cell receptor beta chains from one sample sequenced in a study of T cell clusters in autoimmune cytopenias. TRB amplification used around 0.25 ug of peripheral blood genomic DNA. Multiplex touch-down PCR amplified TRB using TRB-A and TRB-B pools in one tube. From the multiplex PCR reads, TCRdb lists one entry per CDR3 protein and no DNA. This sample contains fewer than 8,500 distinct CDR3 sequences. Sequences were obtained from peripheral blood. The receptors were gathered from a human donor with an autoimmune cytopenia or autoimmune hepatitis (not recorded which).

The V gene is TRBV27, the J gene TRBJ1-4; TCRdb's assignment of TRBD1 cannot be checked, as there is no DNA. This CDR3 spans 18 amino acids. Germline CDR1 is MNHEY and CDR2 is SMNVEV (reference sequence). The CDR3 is CASSLGWGVGGTNEKLFF.

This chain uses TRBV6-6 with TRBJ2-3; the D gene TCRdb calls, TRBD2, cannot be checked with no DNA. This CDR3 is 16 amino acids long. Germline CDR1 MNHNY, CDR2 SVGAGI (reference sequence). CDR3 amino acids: CASSSPGLARTDTQYF.

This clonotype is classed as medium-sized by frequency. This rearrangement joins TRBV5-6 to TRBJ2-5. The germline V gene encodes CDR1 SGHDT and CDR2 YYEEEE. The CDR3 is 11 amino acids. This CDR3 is CASSLMETQYF.

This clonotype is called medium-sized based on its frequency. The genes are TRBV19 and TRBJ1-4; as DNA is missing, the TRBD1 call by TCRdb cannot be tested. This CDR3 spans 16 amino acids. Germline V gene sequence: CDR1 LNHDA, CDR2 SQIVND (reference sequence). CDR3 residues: CASSRGQYATNEKLFF. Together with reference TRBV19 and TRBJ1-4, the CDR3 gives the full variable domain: DGGITQSPKYLFRKEGQNVTLSCEQNLNHDAMYWYRQDPGQGLRLIYYSQIVNDFQKGDIAEGYSVSREKKESFPLTVTSAQKNPTAFYLCASSRGQYATNEKLFFGSGTQLSVL.

The CDR3 sequence: CASSALLAGQDTQYF. The J gene is TRBJ2-3, the V gene TRBV7-6; absent DNA, TCRdb's TRBD2 call cannot be checked. There are 15 residues in the CDR3. In germline, CDR1 is SGHVS, CDR2 FNYEAQ.

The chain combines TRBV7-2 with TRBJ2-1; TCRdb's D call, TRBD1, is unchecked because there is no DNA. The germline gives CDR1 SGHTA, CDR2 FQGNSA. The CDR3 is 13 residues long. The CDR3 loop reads CASSPGQGHEQFF.

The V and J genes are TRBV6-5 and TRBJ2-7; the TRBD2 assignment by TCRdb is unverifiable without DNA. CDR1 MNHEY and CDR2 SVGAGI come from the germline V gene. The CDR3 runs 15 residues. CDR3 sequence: CASRPEGLADYEQYF.

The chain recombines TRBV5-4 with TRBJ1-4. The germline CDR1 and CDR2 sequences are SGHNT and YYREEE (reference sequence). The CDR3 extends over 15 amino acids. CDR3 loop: CASSLDRGTNEKLFF.

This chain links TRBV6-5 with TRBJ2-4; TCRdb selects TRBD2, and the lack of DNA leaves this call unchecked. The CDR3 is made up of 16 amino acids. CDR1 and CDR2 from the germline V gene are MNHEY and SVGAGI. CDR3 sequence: CASSDLSAGGEDIQYF.

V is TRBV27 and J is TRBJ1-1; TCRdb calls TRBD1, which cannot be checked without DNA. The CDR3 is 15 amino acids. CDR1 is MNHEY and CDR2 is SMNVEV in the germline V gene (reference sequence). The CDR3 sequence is CASSTNRGRGTEAFF.

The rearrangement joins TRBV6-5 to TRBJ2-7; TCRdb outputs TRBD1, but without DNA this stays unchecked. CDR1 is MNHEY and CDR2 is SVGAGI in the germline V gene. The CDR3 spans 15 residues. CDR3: CASSETGPISYEQYF.

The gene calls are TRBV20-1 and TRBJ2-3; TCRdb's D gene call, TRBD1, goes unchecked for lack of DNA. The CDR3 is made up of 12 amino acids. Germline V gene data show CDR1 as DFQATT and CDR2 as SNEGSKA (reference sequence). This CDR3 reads CSAHQGADTQYF.

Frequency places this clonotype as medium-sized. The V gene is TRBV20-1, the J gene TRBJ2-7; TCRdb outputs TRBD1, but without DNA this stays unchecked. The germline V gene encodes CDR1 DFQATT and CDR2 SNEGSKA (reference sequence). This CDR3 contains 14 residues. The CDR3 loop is CSARDGDRDYEQYF.

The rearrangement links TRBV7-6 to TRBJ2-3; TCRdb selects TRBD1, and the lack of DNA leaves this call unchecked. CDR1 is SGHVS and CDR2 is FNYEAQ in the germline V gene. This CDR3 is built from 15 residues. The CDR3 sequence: CASSSVGGGTDTQYF.

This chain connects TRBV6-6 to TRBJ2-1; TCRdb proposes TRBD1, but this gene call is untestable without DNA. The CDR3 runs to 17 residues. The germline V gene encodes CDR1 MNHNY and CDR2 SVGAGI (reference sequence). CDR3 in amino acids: CASSPPGGITSYNEQFF.

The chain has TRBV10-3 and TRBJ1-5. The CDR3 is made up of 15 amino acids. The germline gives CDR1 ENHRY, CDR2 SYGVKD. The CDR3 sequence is CAISESELSNQPQHF.

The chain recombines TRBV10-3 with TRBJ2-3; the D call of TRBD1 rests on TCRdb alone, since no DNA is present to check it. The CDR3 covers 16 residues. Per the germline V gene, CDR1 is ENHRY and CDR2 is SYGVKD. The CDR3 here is CAISEGWGTNTDTQYF.

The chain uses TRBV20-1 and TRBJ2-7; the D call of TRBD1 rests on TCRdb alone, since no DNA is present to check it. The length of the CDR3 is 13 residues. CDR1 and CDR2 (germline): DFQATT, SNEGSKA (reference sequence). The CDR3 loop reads CSASREWGYEQYF.